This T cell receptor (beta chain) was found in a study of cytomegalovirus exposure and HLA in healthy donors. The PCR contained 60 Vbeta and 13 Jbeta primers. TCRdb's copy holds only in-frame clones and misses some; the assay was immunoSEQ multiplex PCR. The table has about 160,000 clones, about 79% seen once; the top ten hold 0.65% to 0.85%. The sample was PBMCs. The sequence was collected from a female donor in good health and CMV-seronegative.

The CDR3 is CASSSLESYEQFF. DNA for the CDR3: TGTGCCAGCAGCTCTCTAGAGTCGTATGAGCAGTTCTTC. This rearrangement joins TRBV9 to TRBJ2-1, with unresolved D. The length of the CDR3 is 13 residues. The ends were cut back, 4 bases at V and 8 bases at J, with 13 bases in the middle. Germline lookup yields CDR1 SGDLS and CDR2 YYNGEE.